This TCR beta chain was recorded in a study of shared clonotypes between healthy human individuals (dated by TCRdb to about 2020). A note on the overall study: A few men and two women, aged 18 to 49 years, made up the cohort. For each donor, three plates each were used for CD4 naive and CD4 memory, two plates were used for CD8 naive, and one plate was used for CD8 memory. Blood TCR repertoires of five healthy adults were deeply sequenced to estimate repertoire size and the extent of clonotype sharing between individuals. To increase sequencing depth and limit assay-specific biases, different laboratories used diverse techniques to prepare libraries and sequence TCR repertoires. Each donor's leukapheresis produced roughly between roughly 0.9 and 8.9 billion PBMCs.

TCR CDR3 regions were amplified from genomic DNA by multiplex PCR using the deep immunoSEQ assay. Extracted genomic DNA from each cell subset was spread evenly across all wells of several immunoSEQ 96-well plates, with each plate serving as a replicate. For sorted subsets, approximately 190 ng genomic DNA, equal to 30,000 to 35,000 T cell genomes, was loaded into each replicate PCR. The purified libraries were quantified using a Qubit 3.0 fluorometer, sized with a Bioanalyzer 2100, and then quantified again using the KAPA Library Quantification kit. Each immunoSEQ 96-well plate was sequenced on its own single-read 150-cycle Illumina NextSeq 550 flow cell. The paper's data handling went like this. The immunoSEQ output contained only junctional sequences without quality scores, so filtering could not match that applied to full-length reads. To assign V/J genes and CDR3, sequences were annotated using PyIR, a Python wrapper for IgBLAST v1.9, with IMGT germline references. Reads were removed for weak V/J assignments (E-value above 1e-6), missing CDR3, stop codons, out-of-frame junctions, or ambiguous translated residues. V3J clonotypes were defined by identical inferred V gene, J gene, and CDR3 amino acid sequence. Percentage overlap between repertoires was calculated by dividing the number of shared unique clonotypes by the size of the smaller repertoire. Three approaches were used to assess repertoire richness: RTK rarefaction, the Chao1 estimator, and Recon v2.1 estimates of unobserved clonotypes. For all TCRbeta clonotypes obtained by the gDNA method from several donors, generation probabilities were computed with OLGA. Entries here come from immuneACCESS through TCRdb and include only in-frame sequences with V and J called. Some clones fail to appear in such tables; in the studies checked, an unresolved V gene covers under half of the shortfall, and the cause of the remainder is unknown. V and J calls and clone size follow that table, whereas D and trimming were derived from the DNA. This sample is represented by hundreds of thousands of clones; about 96% of them were singletons. The ten largest account for 0.2% to 0.25% of the sample.

V sheds 0 bases and J sheds 6 bases, leaving 11 bases between their ends. Its CDR3 holds 14 amino acids, cysteine through phenylalanine. Only the CDR3 DNA is retained, 42 bases long and in frame from the first base. In the germline V gene (reference sequence), CDR1 corresponds to LNHNV and CDR2 to YYDKDF. CD8 naive samples consisted of CD45RO-negative cells that were positively selected for CCR7, yielding a CD45RA+CCR7+ population without TemRA cells. The donors were healthy, HIV-negative adults who had no recently reported acute infections or vaccinations. Every donor was a Caucasian adult living in Nashville, Tennessee, USA. Blood was obtained by leukapheresis, after which PBMCs were separated by Ficoll-Histopaque density gradient centrifugation and cryopreserved in liquid nitrogen vapor phase. Analytical flow cytometry was used to check the purity and quantity of every magnetically sorted T cell population. Each sorted fraction had its genomic DNA isolated and then quantified by UV absorbance on a Nanodrop 2000c.

For this clone: It has no known antigen specificity. Nothing much larger sits one base from this clone, and base qualities are not available.

What the research found in general, with its limitations: The small number of donors limited the genetic and exposure-history diversity represented. Pairwise subsampling indicated that sequencing depth was expected to affect the degree of clonotype sharing among donors. Estimated clonotype richness was generally larger for naive than for memory subsets. Rarefaction of sorted-subset datasets indicated incomplete sequencing despite the large sequencing depth. Higher generation probabilities were observed for clonotypes shared by all four sorted-subset donors than for non-shared clonotypes. Sampling was restricted to blood, and TCR repertoires in tissues likely differ from the TCR repertoires found in blood. Across four donors, approximately 4.9% of naive CD4, roughly 3.5% of naive CD8, around 2.1% of memory CD4, and 0.4% of memory CD8 clonotypes were shared.

The TCR sequence derives from a man younger than 40 in good health. The rearrangement combines TRBV15 with TRBJ1-1, with the D segment identity uncertain. The specimen sequenced was naive CD8+ T cells sorted from blood. The sample's cell subset or site label is to be understood as: CD45RA+CCR7+. The CDR3 sequence is CATSRERFPPEAFF. In nucleotides, the sequence is TGTGCCACCAGCAGAGAGCGGTTCCCCCCTGAAGCTTTCTTT.